Shown below are 18 T cell receptor beta chains from a single sample sequenced in a study of blood T cell repertoires in COVID-19. Assay: immunoSEQ multiplex PCR; the TCRdb copy retains only in-frame clones and omits some. The repertoire holds 180,000 or so clones, with around 90% as singletons. Sequenced input: peripheral blood. The receptor set was obtained from a woman aged 45-59 years with acute or convalescent COVID-19.

This clone was seen a handful of times. This chain connects TRBV11-3 to TRBJ1-4; TRBD1 matches at 7 bases. The CDR3 length is 15 residues. The J segment lost 7 bases and the V segment lost 2 bases, leaving 7 bases of the junction unmatched. Germline values: CDR1 SGHNT, CDR2 YENEEA. The DNA of the CDR3 is TGTGCCAGCAGCTTATCCGACAGGGAAGGTGAAAAACTGTTTTTT. Translating it yields CASSLSDREGEKLFF.

The rearrangement uses TRBV7-2 and TRBJ2-3, with 11 bases matching TRBD2. With 4 bases clipped from V and 3 bases from J, the junction kept 9 bases outside the gene matches. This CDR3 comprises 17 residues. CDR1 and CDR2 from the germline V gene are SGHTA and FQGNSA. The DNA for the CDR3 is TGTGCCAGCAGCTCCAGGACTAGCGGGCTCGTGACAGATACGCAGTATTTT. Translation gives CASSSRTSGLVTDTQYF.

The genes are TRBV6-6 and TRBJ1-2, with 8 bases that match TRBD1. The CDR3 covers 16 residues. Germline assignment: CDR1 MNHNY and CDR2 SVGAGI (reference sequence). V gave up 5 bases and J gave up 3 bases; unmatched junction bases: 11. This chain's CDR3 is CASSPTLQGAYYGYTF. For the CDR3, the DNA is TGTGCCAGCAGTCCTACTCTTCAGGGGGCCTACTATGGCTACACCTTC.

The chain recombines TRBV6-5 with TRBJ2-5; D perhaps matches TRBD1 (6 bases). The CDR3 is 14 amino acids. V shed 5 bases and J shed 4 bases, with 14 bases lying between them. CDR1 and CDR2 from the germline V gene are MNHEY and SVGAGI. CDR3 nucleotides: TGTGCCAGCAGTCTCACAGGGACCCTAGAGACCCAGTACTTC. Protein sequence: CASSLTGTLETQYF.

V usage is TRBV5-6 and J usage is TRBJ2-3; 10 bases align to TRBD1. The CDR3 consists of 19 residues. Unmatched junction bases numbered 12, after V lost 0 bases and J lost 2 bases. Germline assignment: CDR1 SGHDT and CDR2 YYEEEE. The CDR3 DNA reads as TGTGCCAGCAGCTTGGTTAGGACAGGGGGAGGTACCAACACAGATACGCAGTATTTT. Translation: CASSLVRTGGGTNTDTQYF.

The chain has TRBV2 and TRBJ2-7; D not resolved. Germline-derived CDR1 and CDR2 are SNHLY and FYNNEI. The CDR3 covers 11 residues. V shed 9 bases and J shed 5 bases, with 11 bases lying between them. The CDR3 reads CASRLANEQYF. CDR3 DNA sequence: TGTGCCAGTCGACTGGCAAACGAGCAGTACTTC.

The V gene is TRBV27, the J gene TRBJ2-1; the match to TRBD2 covers 10 bases. The V segment lost 6 bases and the J segment 4 bases; nucleotides outside the gene matches: 12. Germline values: CDR1 MNHEY, CDR2 SMNVEV (reference sequence). This CDR3 comprises 17 residues. Here the CDR3 DNA reads TGTGCCAGCAGGCCCTGGAGTAGCGGGAGGCTGTACAATGAGCAGTTCTTC. Its protein is CASRPWSSGRLYNEQFF.

J is TRBJ2-7 and V is TRBV5-1, with 8 bases aligning to TRBD1. This CDR3 is 16 amino acids long. Trimming removed 0 bases from V and 0 bases from J; junction bases left unmatched: 5. The germline CDR1 and CDR2 sequences are SGHRS and YFSETQ. In DNA, the CDR3 is TGCGCCAGCAGCTTGGCCGCGACAGGGGACTCCTACGAGCAGTACTTC. Its protein product is CASSLAATGDSYEQYF. Full variable domain (remainder filled in from reference TRBV5-1 and TRBJ2-7): KAGVTQTPRYLIKTRGQQVTLSCSPISGHRSVSWYQQTPGQGLQFLFEYFSETQRNKGNFPGRFSGRQFSNSRSEMNVSTLELGDSALYLCASSLAATGDSYEQYFGPGTRLTVT.

The genes are TRBV15 and TRBJ1-6, with D hard to call. The germline V and J ends were trimmed by 2 bases and 7 bases, with 15 bases remaining between them. There are 16 residues in the CDR3. Germline CDR1 LNHNV, CDR2 YYDKDF (reference sequence). The CDR3 protein is CATSRFTAGWNSPLHF. The CDR3 DNA sequence: TGTGCCACCAGCAGATTCACGGCAGGATGGAATTCACCCCTCCACTTT.

This clone was counted between two and nine times. V and J are TRBV11-2 and TRBJ2-7, with D tentatively TRBD2 (7 bases). This CDR3 is built from 18 residues. Trimming cost V 4 bases and J 2 bases, with 24 bases left between them. CDR1 is SGHAT and CDR2 is FQNNGV in the germline V gene. Here the CDR3 reads CASSSTSSGGGTTYEQYF. CDR3 nucleotides: TGTGCCAGCAGCTCAACCTCCTCGGGGGGCGGGACAACCTACGAGCAGTACTTC.

The gene calls are TRBV7-2 and TRBJ2-7; weak D call: TRBD1 (6 bases). Trimming removed 5 bases at V and 4 bases at J, with 15 bases between. Germline CDR1 reads SGHTA; CDR2 reads FQGNSA. The CDR3 is 14 amino acids. This CDR3 is CASSPWGPEYEQYF. In DNA form, the CDR3 reads TGTGCCAGCAGCCCCTGGGGGCCTGAGTACGAGCAGTACTTC.

The V and J genes are TRBV21-1 and TRBJ2-5; the table's D call TRBD1 went unverified against the DNA. TRBV21-1 is a pseudogene. The CDR3 length is 16 residues. CDR3 nucleotide sequence: TGTGCCAGCAGCAGAAGACAGCCAAATATCCAAGAGACCCAGTACTTC. It codes for CASSRRQPNIQETQYF.

The gene calls are TRBV19 and TRBJ1-6, with 9 bases aligning to TRBD1. The CDR3 length is 17 residues. Trimming at V came to 7 bases and at J to 7 bases, leaving 14 bases not matched to a gene. Germline CDR1 is LNHDA and CDR2 is SQIVND (reference sequence). The DNA of the CDR3 is TGTGCCAGTACCCGACCAGGCACGGGGACAGGGAATTCACCCCTCCACTTT. It yields the protein CASTRPGTGTGNSPLHF.

In this sample, this clone turned up a few times. Other DNA sequences in this specimen translate into the identical CDR3. This sequence joins TRBV5-1 and TRBJ1-3; 7 nucleotides match TRBD1. CDR1 and CDR2 (germline): SGHRS, YFSETQ. With V trimmed by 0 bases and J by 3 bases, 0 bases remained unmatched. The CDR3 runs to 14 residues. CDR3: CASSLDRGGNTIYF. The CDR3 nucleotides read TGCGCCAGCAGCTTGGACAGGGGTGGAAACACCATATATTTT.

The genes are TRBV3-1 (or the pseudogene TRBV3-2) and TRBJ2-5; D gene unclear. The CDR3 covers 13 residues. The germline CDR1 and CDR2 sequences are LGHDT and YNNKEL (reference sequence). Trimming removed 2 bases from V and 1 base from J, with 5 bases in between. The CDR3 loop reads CASSQTFQETQYF. In DNA, the CDR3 is TGTGCCAGCAGCCAAACTTTCCAAGAGACCCAGTACTTC.

The chain uses TRBV2 and TRBJ1-2; D gene uncertain. This CDR3 comprises 13 residues. V dropped 10 bases and J dropped 6 bases, with 18 bases sitting between them. CDR1 is SNHLY, CDR2 FYNNEI, per germline. In DNA form, the CDR3 reads TGTGCCACTCCTTATTTGGAGGAGAATGGCTACACCTTC. Encoded protein: CATPYLEENGYTF.

The chain employs TRBV3-1 (or the pseudogene TRBV3-2) and TRBJ2-4, with TRBD2 identical over 8 bases. Losses at the gene ends were 8 bases for V and 4 bases for J; bases not matched to a gene: 13. CDR1 and CDR2 from the germline V gene are LGHDT and YNNKEL (reference sequence). This CDR3 spans 16 amino acids. CDR3 DNA: TGTGCCAGCCCAAGATTGGGCGGGAGGAGAAAAAACATTCAGTACTTC. This sequence encodes CASPRLGGRRKNIQYF.

The chain links TRBV6-4 to TRBJ1-4; D is unclear. Germline CDR1 MRHNA, CDR2 SNTAGT. The CDR3 runs to 15 residues. V was pared by 5 bases and J by 3 bases, with 13 bases between. The CDR3 sequence is CASSLPRHPNEKLFF. The CDR3 nucleotides read TGTGCCAGCAGTTTACCAAGACACCCTAATGAAAAACTGTTTTTT.